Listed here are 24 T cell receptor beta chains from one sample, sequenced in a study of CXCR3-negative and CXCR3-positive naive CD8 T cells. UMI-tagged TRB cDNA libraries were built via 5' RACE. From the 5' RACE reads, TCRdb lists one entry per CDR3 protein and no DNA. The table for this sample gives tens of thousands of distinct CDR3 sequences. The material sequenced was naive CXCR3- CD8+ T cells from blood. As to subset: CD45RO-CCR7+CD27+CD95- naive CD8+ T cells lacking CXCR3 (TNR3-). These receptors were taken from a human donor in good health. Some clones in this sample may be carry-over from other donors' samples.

CDR3 amino acids: CSVESGQSFNEQFF. J is TRBJ2-1 and V is TRBV29-1; the D call of TRBD1 rests on TCRdb alone, since no DNA is present to check it. The CDR3 spans 14 residues. Germline CDR1 and CDR2: SQVTM and ANQGSEA.

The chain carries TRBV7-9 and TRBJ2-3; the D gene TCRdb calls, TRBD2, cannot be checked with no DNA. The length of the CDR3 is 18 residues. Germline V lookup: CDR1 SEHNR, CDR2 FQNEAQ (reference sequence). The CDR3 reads CASSRPTGTRGSTDTQYF.

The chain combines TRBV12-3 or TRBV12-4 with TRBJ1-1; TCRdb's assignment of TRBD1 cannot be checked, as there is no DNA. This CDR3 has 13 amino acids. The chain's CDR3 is CASSLPIRGEAFF.

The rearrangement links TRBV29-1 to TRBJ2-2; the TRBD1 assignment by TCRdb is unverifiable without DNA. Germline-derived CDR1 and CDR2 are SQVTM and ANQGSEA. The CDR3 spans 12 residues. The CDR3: CSVEGESGELFF.

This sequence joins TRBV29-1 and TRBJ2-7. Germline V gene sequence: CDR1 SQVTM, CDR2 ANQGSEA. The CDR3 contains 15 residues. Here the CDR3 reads CSVEDTELGLYEQYF.

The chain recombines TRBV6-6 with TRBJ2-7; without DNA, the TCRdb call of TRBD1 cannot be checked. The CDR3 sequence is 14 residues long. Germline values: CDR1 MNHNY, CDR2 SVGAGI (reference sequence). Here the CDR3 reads CASSGGQGIYEQYF.

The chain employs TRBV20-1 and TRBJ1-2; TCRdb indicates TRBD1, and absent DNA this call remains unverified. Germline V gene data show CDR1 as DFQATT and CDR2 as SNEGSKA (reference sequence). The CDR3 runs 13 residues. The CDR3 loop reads CSLGTGEIYGYTF.

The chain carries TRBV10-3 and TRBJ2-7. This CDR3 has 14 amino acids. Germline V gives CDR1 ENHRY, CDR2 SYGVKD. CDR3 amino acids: CAISDSESSYEQYF.

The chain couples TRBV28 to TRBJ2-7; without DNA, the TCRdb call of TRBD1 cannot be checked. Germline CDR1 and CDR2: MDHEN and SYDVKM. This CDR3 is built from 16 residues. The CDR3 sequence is CASSLNSGQGTYEQYF.

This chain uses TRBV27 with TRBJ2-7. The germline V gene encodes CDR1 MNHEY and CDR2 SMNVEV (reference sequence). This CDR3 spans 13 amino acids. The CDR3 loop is CASSRTDAYEQYF.

CDR3 amino acids: CASSLPPTGDGSTDTQYF. This sequence joins TRBV28 and TRBJ2-3; TCRdb calls TRBD1, which cannot be checked without DNA. Germline CDR1 reads MDHEN; CDR2 reads SYDVKM. The CDR3 is 18 amino acids.

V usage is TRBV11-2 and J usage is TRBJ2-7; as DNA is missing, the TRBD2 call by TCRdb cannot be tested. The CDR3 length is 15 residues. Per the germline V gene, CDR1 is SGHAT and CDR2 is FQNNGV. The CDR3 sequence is CASSTGLAGVYEQYF.

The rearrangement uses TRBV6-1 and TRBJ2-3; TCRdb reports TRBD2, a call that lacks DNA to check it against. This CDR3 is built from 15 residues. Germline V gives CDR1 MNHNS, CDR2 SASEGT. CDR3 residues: CASSEAAGGPDTQYF.

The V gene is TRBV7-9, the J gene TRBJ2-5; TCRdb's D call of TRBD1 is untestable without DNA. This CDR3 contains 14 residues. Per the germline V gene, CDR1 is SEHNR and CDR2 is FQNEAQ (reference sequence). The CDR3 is CASSFTPGLQTQYF.

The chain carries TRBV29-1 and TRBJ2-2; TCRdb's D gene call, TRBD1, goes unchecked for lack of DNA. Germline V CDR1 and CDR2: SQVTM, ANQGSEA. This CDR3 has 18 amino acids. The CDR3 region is CSVEDWDRGSSNTGELFF.

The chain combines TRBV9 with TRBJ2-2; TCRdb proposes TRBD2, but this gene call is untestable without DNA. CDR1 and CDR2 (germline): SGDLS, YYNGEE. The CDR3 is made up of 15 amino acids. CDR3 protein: CASSVSTSGTGELFF. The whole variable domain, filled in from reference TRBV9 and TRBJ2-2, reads DSGVTQTPKHLITATGQRVTLRCSPRSGDLSVYWYQQSLDQGLQFLIQYYNGEERAKGNILERFSAQQFPDLHSELNLSSLELGDSALYFCASSVSTSGTGELFFGEGSRLTVL.

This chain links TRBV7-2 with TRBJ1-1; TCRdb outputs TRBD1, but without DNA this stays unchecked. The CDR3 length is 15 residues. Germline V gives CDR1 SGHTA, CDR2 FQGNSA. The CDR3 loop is CASSNSWTGNTEAFF.

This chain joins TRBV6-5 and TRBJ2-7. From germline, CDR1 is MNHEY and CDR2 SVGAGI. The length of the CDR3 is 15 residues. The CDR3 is CASSYASLGYYEQYF.

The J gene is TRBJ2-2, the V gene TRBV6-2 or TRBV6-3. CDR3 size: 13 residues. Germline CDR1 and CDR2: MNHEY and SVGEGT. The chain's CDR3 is CASTQWGIGELFF.

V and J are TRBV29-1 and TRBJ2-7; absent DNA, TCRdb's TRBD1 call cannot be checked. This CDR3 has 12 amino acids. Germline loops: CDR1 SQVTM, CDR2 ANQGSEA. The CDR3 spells CSVRAGPYEQYF.

CDR3 sequence reads: CASSSTGGSHEQYF. This rearrangement joins TRBV28 to TRBJ2-7; TCRdb returns TRBD1, unconfirmable since there is no DNA. The germline gives CDR1 MDHEN, CDR2 SYDVKM. The CDR3 spans 14 residues.

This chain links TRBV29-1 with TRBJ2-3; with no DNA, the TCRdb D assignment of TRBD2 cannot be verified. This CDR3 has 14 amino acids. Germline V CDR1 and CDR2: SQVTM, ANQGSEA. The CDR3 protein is CSVLAGGRADTQYF.

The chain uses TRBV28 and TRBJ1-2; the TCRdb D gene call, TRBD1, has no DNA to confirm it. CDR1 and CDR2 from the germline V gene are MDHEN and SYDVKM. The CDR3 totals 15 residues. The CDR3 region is CASNSLLGPNYGYTF.

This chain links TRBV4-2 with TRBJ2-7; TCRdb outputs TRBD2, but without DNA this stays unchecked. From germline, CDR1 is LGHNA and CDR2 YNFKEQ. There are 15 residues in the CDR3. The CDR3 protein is CASSPGLADSYEQYF.